This T cell receptor beta chain was captured by sequencing in a study of blood T cell repertoires in COVID-19. Which cohort a participant joined came from the clinical history participants gave. Per the authors' pipeline: Estimated nucleated cell counts came from reference gene primer amplification. Assay: immunoSEQ multiplex PCR; the TCRdb copy retains only in-frame clones and omits some. V and J calls and clone size are given by that table; D and trimming were obtained from the DNA. The sample has under 400,000 clones; approximately 91% are singletons. V lost 5 bases and J lost 3; bases outside the gene matches: 7. This CDR3 spans 16 amino acids. Germline lookup yields CDR1 LGHDT and CDR2 YNNKEL (reference sequence).

The specimen sequenced was PBMCs or T cells enriched from blood (not recorded which). This sequence joins TRBV3-1 (or the pseudogene TRBV3-2) and TRBJ1-3; 10 nucleotides match TRBD1. This receptor was obtained from a young woman who had been exposed to COVID-19. CDR3 DNA sequence: TGTGCCAGCAGCGTTGGGACAGGGGATCGTGGAAACACCATATATTTT. Protein: CASSVGTGDRGNTIYF.